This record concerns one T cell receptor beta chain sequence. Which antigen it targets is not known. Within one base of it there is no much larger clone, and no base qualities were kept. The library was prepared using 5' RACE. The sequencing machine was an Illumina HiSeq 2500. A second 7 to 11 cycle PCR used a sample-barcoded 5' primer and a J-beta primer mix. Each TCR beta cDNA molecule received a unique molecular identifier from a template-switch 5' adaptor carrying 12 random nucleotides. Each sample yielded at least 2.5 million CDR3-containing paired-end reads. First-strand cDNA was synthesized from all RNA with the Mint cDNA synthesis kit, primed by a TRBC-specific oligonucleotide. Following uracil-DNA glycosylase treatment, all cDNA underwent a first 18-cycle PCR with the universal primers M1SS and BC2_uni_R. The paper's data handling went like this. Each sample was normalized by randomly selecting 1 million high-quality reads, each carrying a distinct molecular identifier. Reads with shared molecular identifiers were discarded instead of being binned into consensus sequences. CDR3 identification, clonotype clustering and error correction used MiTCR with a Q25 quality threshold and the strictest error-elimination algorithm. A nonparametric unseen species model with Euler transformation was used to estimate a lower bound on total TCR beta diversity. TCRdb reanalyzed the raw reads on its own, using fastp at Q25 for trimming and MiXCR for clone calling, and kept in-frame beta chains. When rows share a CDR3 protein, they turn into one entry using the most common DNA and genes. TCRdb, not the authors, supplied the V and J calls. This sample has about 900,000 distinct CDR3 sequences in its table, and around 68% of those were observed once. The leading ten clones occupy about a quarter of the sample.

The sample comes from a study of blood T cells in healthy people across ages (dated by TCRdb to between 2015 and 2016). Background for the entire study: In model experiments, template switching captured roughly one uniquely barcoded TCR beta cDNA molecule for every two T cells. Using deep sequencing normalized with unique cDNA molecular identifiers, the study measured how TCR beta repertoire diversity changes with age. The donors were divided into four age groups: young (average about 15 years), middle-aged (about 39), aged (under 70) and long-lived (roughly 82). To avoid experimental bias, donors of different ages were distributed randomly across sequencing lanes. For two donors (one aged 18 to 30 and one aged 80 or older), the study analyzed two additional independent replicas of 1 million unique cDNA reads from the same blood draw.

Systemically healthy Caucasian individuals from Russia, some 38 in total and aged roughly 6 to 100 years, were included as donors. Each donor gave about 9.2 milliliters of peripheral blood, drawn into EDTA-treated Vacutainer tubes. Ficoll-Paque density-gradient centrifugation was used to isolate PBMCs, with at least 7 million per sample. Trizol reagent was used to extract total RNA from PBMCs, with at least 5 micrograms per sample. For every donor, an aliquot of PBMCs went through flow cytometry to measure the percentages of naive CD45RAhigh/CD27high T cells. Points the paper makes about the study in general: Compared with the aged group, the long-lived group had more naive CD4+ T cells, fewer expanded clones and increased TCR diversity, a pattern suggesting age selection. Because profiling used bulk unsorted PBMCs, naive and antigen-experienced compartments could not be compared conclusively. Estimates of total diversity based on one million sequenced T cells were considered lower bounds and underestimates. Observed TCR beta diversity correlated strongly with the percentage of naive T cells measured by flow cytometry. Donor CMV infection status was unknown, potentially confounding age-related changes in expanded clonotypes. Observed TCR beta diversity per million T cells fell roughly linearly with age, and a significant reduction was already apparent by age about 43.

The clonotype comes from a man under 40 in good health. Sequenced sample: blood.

The nucleotides read TGTGCCACCAGTAGGGACAGGAGTTCAGCAGATACGCAGTATTTT. Its amino acids are CATSRDRSSADTQYF. Recombination joined TRBV24-1 with TRBJ2-3; TRBD1 fits 8 bases in the junction. The CDR3 runs 15 residues from the cysteine to the phenylalanine. Only the CDR3 portion is preserved as DNA: 45 bases, with reading frame beginning at the first base. For CDR1 and CDR2, the germline V gene lists KGHDR and SFDVKD. Trimming leaves V shorter by 6 bases and J shorter by 4 bases, with the junction holding 8 bases beyond the gene matches.